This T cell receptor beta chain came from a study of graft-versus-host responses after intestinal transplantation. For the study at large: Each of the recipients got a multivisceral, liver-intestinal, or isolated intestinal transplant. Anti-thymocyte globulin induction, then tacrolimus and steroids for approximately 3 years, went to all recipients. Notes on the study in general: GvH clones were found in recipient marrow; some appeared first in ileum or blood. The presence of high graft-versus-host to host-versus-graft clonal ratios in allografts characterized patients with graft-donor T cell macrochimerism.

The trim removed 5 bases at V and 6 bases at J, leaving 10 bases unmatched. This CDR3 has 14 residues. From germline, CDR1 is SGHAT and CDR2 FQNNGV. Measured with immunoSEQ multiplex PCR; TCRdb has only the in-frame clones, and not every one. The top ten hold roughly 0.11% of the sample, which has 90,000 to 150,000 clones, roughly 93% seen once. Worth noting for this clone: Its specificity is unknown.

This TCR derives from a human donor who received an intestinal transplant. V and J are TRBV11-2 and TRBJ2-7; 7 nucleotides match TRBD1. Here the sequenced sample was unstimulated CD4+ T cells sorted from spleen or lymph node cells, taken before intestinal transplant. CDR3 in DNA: TGTGCCAGCAGCCCCCAGGGGGTCTCTGGCGAGCAGTACTTC. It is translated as CASSPQGVSGEQYF.